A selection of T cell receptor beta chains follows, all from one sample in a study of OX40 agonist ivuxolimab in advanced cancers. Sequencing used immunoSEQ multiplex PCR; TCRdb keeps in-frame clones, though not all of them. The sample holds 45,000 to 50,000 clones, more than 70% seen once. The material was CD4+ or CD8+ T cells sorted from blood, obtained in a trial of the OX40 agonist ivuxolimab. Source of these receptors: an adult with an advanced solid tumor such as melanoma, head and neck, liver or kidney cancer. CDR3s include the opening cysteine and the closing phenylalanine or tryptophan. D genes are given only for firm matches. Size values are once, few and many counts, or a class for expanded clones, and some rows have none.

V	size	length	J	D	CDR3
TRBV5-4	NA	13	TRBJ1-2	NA	CASSWGGTGGYTF
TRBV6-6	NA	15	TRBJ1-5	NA	CASSFPGTDNQPQHF
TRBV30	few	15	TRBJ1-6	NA	CAWSVALEGKSPLHF
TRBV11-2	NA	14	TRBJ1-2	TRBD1	CASSLQAGGYGYTF
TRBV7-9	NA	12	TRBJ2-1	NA	CASSPDNNEQFF
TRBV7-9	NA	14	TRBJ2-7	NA	CASSFSVRAYEQYF
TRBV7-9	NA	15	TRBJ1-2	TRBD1	CASSNTGTEFYGYTF
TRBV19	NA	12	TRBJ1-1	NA	CASSNSYTEAFF
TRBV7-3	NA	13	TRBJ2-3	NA	CASSLELHNTQYF
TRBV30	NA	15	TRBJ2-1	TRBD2	CAWSVPLAGVVEQFF
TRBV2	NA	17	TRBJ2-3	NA	CASSEALRASRTDTQYF
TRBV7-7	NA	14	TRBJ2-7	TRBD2	CASSPGLAVYEQYF
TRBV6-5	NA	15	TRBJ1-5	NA	CASSYHTGFNQPQHF
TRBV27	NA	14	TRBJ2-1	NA	CASRFSSSYNEQFF
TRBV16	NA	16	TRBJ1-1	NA	CASTQGLPGSGTEAFF
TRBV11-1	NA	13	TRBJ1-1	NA	CASSLWGNTEAFF
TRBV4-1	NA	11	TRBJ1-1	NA	CASSQGLGAFF
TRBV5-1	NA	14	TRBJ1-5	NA	CPRPGLRGLEPQHF
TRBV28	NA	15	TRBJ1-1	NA	CASSLYSEGYDEAFF
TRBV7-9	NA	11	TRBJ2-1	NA	CASTWVNEQFF
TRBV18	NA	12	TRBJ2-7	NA	CASSPASYEQYF
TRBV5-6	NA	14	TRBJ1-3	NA	CASSLWGAGNTIYF
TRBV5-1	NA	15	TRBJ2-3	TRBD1	CASRDSGQGPDTQYF
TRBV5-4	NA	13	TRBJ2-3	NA	CASSTEGADTQYF
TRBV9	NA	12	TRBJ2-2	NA	CASSSPSWELFF
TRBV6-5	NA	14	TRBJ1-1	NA	CASSYSRGGTEAFF
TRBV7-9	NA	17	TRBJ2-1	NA	CASSPEAQGWPYNEQFF
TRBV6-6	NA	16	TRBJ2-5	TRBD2	CASSFTSGGAGETQYF
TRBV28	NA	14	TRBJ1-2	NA	CASSPQRGLYSYTF
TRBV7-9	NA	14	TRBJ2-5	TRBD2	CASSHGLAQETQYF
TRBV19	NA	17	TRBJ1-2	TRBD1	CASSSTRTGFLSYGYTF
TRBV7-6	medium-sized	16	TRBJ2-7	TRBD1	CASSLDSRDSRYEQYF
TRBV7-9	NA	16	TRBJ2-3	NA	CASSSLAAASTDTQYF
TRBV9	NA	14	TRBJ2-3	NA	CASSVDSFTDTQYF
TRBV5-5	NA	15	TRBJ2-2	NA	CASSPLEGVGGELFF
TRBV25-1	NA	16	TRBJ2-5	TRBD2	CASSEWTSGGIETQYF
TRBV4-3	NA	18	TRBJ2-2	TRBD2	CASSPLPGLAGFTGELFF
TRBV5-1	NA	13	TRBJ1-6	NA	CASSSDGSSPLHF
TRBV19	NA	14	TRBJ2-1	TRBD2	CATQGLAGGGEQFF
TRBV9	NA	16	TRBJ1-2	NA	CASSVEANRGLWGYTF
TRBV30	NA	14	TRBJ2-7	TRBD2	CAWSSGTSEYEQYF
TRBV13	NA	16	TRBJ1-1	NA	CASSLARRGGTREAFF
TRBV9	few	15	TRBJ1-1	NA	CASSVVVGTYTEAFF
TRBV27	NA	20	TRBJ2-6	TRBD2	CASRDNIAGGPSSGANVLTF
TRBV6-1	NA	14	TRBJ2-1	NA	CASSITSGRSEQFF
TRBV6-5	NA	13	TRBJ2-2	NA	CASTLTDTGELFF
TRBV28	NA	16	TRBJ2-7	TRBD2	CASSSPAREVTYEQYF
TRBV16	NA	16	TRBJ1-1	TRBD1	CASSHPGQEMNTEAFF
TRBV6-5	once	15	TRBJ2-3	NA	CASSYSGRMGDTQYF
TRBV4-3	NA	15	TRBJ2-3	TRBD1	CASSPGTGLTDTQYF
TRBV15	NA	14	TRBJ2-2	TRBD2	CATSGMRGTGELFF
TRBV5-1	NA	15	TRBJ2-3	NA	CASSLGQVITDTQYF
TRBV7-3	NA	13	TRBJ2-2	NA	CASRRSDTGELFF
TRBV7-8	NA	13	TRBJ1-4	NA	CASSLQFNEKLFF
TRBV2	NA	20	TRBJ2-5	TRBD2	CASSERRAGLAGGKQETQYF